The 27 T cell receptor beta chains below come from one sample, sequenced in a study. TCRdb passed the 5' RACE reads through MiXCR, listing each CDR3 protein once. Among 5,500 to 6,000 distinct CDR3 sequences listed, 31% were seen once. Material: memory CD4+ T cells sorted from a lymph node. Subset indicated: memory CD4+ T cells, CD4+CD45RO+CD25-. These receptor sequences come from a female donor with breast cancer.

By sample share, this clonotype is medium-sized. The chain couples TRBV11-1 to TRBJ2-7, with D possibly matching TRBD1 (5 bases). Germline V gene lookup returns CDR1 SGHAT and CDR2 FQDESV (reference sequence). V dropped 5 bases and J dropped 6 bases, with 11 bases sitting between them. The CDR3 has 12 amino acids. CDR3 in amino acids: CASSIRRGEQYF. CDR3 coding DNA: TGTGCCAGCAGCATTCGAAGGGGCGAGCAGTACTTC.

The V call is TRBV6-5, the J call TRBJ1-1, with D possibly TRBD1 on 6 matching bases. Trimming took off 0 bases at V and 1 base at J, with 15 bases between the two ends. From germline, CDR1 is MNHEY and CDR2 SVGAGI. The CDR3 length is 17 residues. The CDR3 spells CASSYSNAGTQNTEAFF. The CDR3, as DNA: TGTGCCAGCAGTTACTCGAATGCCGGGACACAGAACACTGAAGCTTTCTTT.

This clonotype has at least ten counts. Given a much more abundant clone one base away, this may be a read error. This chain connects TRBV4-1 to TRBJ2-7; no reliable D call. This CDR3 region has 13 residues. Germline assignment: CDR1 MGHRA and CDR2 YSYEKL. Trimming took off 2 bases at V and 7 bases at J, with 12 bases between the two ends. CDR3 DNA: TGCGCCAGCAGCCAACTTGATCTGGGAGAGCAGTACTTC. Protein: CASSQLDLGEQYF.

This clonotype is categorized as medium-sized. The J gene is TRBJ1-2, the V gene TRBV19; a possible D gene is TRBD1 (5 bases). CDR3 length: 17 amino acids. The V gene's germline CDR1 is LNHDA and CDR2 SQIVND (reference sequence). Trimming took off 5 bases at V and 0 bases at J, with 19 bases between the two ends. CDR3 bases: TGTGCCAGTAGTCACCTCAGGGAAGTGAAGTCTAACTATGGCTACACCTTC. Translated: CASSHLREVKSNYGYTF.

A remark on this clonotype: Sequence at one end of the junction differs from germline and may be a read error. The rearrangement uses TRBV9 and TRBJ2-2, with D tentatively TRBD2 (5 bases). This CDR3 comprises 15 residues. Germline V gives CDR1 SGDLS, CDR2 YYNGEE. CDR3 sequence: CAGSARTGSTGELFF. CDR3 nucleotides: TGTGCCGGCAGCGCCCGGACGGGGAGCACCGGGGAGCTGTTTTTT. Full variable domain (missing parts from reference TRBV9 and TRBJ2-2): DSGVTQTPKHLITATGQRVTLRCSPRSGDLSVYWYQQSLDQGLQFLIQYYNGEERAKGNILERFSAQQFPDLHSELNLSSLELGDSALYFCAGSARTGSTGELFFGEGSRLTVL.

The CDR3 is CASSANDRVAGELFF. In DNA, the CDR3 is TGTGCCAGCAGTGCCAACGACAGGGTGGCCGGGGAGCTGTTTTTT. The gene calls are TRBV6-2 or TRBV6-3 and TRBJ2-2; 7 positions match TRBD1. This CDR3 is 15 amino acids long. V gave up 5 bases and J gave up 6 bases; unmatched junction bases: 9. Germline V gene sequence: CDR1 MNHEY, CDR2 SVGEGT.

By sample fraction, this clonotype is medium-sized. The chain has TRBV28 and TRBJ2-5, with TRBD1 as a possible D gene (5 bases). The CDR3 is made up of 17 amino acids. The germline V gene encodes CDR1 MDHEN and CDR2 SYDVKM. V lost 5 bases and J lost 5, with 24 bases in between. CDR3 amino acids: CASSPFPRQGRVETQYF. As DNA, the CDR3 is TGTGCCAGCAGTCCCTTCCCGCGGCAGGGAAGGGTGGAGACCCAGTACTTC.

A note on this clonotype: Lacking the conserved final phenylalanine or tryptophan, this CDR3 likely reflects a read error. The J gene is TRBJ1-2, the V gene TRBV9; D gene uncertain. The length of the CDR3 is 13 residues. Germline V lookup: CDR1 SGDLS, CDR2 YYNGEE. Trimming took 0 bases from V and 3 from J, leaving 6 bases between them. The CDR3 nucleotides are TGTGCCAGCAGCGTAGATGGAGACTATGGCTACACCCTC. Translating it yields CASSVDGDYGYTL.

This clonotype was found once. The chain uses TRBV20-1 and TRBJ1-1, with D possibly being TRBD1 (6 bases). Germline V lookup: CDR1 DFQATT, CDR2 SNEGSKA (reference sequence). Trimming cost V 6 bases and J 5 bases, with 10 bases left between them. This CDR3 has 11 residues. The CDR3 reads CSAYRVTEAFF. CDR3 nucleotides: TGCAGTGCCTACAGGGTAACTGAAGCTTTCTTT.

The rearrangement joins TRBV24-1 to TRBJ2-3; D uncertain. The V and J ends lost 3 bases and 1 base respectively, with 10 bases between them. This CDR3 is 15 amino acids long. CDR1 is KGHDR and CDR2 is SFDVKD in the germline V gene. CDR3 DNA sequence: TGTGCCACCAGTGATCGCCTAACGGGCACAGATACGCAGTATTTT. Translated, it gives CATSDRLTGTDTQYF.

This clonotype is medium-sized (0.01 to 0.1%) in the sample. CDR3 sequence (DNA): TGTGCCAGCAGCCCCGGACGGAGCTCTGGAAACACCATATATTTT. Translating gives CASSPGRSSGNTIYF. The V and J genes are TRBV11-2 and TRBJ1-3; D remains ambiguous. V was clipped by 5 bases and J by 0 bases, with 11 bases between them. The V gene's germline CDR1 is SGHAT and CDR2 FQNNGV. This CDR3 has 15 residues.

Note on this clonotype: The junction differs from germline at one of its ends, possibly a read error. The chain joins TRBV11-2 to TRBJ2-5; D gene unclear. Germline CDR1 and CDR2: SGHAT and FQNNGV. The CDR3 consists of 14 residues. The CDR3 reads CASSRNPESSTRYF. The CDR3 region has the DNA TGCGCCAGCAGCCGTAACCCCGAGAGTTCGACCCGGTACTTC.

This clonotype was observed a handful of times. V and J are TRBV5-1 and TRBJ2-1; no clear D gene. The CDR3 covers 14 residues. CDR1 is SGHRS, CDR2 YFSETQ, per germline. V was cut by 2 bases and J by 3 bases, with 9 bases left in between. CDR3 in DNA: TGCGCCAGCAGCTTCCCAAACGGCTACAATGAGCAGTTCTTC. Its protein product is CASSFPNGYNEQFF.

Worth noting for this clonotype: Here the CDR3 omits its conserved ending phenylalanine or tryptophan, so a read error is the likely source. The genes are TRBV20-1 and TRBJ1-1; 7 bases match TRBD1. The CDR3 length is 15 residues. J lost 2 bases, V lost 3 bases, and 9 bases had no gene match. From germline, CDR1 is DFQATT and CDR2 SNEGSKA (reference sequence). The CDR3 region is CSARRSSGGNTEAFI. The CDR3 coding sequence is TGCAGTGCTAGGAGGTCGTCAGGGGGAAACACTGAAGCTTTCATT.

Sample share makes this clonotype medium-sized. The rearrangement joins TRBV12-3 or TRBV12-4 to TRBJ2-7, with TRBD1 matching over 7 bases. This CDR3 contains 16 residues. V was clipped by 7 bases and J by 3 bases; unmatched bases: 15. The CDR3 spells CASTWTGEGRDYEQYF. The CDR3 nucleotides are TGTGCCAGCACCTGGACAGGAGAGGGCAGGGACTACGAGCAGTACTTC.

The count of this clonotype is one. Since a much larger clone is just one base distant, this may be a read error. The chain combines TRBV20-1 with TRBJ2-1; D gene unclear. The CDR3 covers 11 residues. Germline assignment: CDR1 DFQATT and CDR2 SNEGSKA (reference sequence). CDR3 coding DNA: TGCAGTGTACCGGGTGGCAATGAGCGGTTCTTC. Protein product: CSVPGGNERFF.

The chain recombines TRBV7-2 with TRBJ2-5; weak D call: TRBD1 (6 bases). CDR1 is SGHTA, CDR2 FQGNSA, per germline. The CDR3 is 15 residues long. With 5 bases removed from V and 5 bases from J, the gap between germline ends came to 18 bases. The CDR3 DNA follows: TGTGCCAGCAGCGCACCAGACAGGACACACGAGACCCAGTACTTC. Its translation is CASSAPDRTHETQYF. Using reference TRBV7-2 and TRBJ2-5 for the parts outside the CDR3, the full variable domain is GAGVSQSPSNKVTEKGKDVELRCDPISGHTALYWYRQSLGQGLEFLIYFQGNSAPDKSGLPSDRFSAERTGGSVSTLTIQRTQQEDSAVYLCASSAPDRTHETQYFGPGTRLLVL.

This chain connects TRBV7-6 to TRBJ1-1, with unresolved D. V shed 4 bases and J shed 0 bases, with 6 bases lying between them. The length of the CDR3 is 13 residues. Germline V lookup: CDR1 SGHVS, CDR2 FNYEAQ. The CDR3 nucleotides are TGTGCCAGCAGCTCTAGAATGAACACTGAAGCTTTCTTT. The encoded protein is CASSSRMNTEAFF.

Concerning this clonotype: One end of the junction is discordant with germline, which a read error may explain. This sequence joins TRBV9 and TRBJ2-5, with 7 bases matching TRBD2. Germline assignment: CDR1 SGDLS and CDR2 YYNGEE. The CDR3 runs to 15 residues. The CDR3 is CVSGPTTSNQETQNF. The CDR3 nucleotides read TGTGTCAGCGGCCCTACGACTAGCAACCAAGAGACCCAGAACTTC.

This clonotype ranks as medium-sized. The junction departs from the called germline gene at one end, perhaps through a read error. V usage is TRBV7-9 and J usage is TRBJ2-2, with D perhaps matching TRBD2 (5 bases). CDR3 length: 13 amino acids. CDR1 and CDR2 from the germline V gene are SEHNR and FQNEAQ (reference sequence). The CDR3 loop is CASSLAGTVELFF. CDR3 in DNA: TGTGCCAGCAGCCTCGCGGGCACCGTGGAGCTGTTTTTT.

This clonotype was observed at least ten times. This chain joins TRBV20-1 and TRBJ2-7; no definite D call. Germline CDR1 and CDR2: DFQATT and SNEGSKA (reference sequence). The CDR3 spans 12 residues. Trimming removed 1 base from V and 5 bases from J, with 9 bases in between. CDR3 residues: CSARGRGDEQYF. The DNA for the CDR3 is TGCAGTGCTAGAGGACGTGGCGACGAGCAGTACTTC.

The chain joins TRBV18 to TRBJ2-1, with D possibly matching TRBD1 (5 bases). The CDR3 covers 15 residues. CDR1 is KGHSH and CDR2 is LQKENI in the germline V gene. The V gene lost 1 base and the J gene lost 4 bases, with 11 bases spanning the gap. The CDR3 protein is CASSPRAGLYNEQFF. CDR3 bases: TGTGCCAGCTCACCACGGGCAGGGCTGTACAATGAGCAGTTCTTC.

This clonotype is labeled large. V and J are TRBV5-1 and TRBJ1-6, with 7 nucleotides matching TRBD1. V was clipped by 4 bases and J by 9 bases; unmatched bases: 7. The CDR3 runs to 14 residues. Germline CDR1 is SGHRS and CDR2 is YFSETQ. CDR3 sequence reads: CASSPGQHGSPLHF. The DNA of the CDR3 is TGCGCCAGCAGCCCGGGACAGCACGGTTCACCCCTCCACTTT.

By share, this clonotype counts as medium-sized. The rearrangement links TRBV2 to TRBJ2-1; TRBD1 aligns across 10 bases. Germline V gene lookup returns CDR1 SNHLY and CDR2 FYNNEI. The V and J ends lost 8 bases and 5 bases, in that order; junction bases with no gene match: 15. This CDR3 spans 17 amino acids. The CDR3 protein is CASRPLGGQGLDNEQFF. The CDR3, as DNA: TGTGCCAGCCGCCCCCTGGGGGGACAGGGGTTGGACAATGAGCAGTTCTTC. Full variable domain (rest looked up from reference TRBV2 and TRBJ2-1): EPEVTQTPSHQVTQMGQEVILRCVPISNHLYFYWYRQILGQKVEFLVSFYNNEISEKSEIFDDQFSVERPDGSNFTLKIRSTKLEDSAMYFCASRPLGGQGLDNEQFFGPGTRLTVL.

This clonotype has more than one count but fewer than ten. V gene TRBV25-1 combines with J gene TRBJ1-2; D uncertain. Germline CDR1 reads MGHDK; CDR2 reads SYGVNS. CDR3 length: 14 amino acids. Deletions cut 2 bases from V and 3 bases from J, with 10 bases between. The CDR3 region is CASSEEGWDYGYTF. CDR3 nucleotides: TGTGCCAGCAGTGAAGAGGGTTGGGACTATGGCTACACCTTC.

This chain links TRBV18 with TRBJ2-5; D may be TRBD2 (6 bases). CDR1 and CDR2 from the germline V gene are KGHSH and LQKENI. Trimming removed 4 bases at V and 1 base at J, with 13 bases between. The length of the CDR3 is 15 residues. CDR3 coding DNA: TGTGCCAGCTCACACCAGCGGGCCATCCAAGAGACCCAGTACTTC. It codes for CASSHQRAIQETQYF.

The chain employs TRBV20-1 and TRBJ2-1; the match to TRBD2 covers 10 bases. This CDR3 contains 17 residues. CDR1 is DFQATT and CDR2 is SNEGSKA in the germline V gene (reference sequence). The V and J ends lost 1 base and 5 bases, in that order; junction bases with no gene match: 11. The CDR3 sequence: CSARGLAGALWDNEQFF. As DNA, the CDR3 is TGCAGTGCTAGAGGGCTAGCGGGAGCTCTCTGGGACAATGAGCAGTTCTTC.